This T cell receptor beta chain was recorded in a study of long-term antiretroviral therapy in people with HIV. Whole-study results and caveats: Documentation of ART adherence, viral resistance or therapy changes was absent. Pre-ART clonal expansion yielded clones that dominated the repertoire at all time points. Post-treatment diversity went higher with ART but stayed below transplant donor controls.

United States facilities provided treatment to all participants with HIV. In germline, CDR1 is ENHRY, CDR2 SYGVKD. V gave up 7 bases and J gave up 4 bases, with 19 bases separating them. The CDR3 length is 15 residues. About this clone itself: Its antigen is currently unknown.

Version v3.0 of the immunoSEQ assay was performed at survey level. Assay used: immunoSEQ multiplex PCR; TCRdb lists only in-frame clones, some missing. Of tens of thousands of clones detected, about 87% appear once; the ten largest clones hold 3.3%. This material consisted of unsorted PBMCs, taken about 2.7 years after starting antiretroviral therapy. This chain connects TRBV10-3 to TRBJ1-1; possibly TRBD1 for D (6 bases). The source of this sequence is a woman aged 45-65 years with HIV. The CDR3, as DNA: TGTGCCATCACTCAGGTCGGGGGGCTAGGCACTGAAGCTTTCTTT. This codes for CAITQVGGLGTEAFF.